This T cell receptor (beta chain) was documented in a study of blood T cell repertoires in COVID-19. Study summary: Whether acute or convalescent, the COVID-19 samples came from the United States, Italy and Spain. PBMCs, B-cell-depleted T cells, or T cells provided the cDNA or gDNA that made up the material.

The repertoire was sequenced with immunoSEQ multiplex PCR; TCRdb's copy has only in-frame clones and lacks some. The sample has 250,000 to 350,000 clones; around 89% are singletons. The CDR3 loop spans 15 amino acids. Germline V gene lookup returns CDR1 SGHVS and CDR2 FQNEAQ. V lost 1 base and J 2 bases, leaving 9 bases between the germline ends. This clone has only a few counts. The origin of this receptor is a woman aged 55-69 years with acute or convalescent COVID-19. The sequencing input was peripheral blood. The rearrangement uses TRBV7-8 and TRBJ1-5, with D unclear. The CDR3 spells CASSLVGGGNQPQHF. The CDR3 nucleotides read TGTGCCAGCAGCTTAGTGGGTGGAGGCAATCAGCCCCAGCATTTT.